Listed below are T cell receptor beta chains from one sample, sequenced in a study of graft-versus-host responses after intestinal transplantation. These TCRs' antigens remain unknown. Assay used: immunoSEQ multiplex PCR; TCRdb lists only in-frame clones, some missing. The sample records under 150,000 clones, over 80% being singletons. This sample comprised unstimulated CD4+ T cells sorted from spleen or lymph node cells, obtained before intestinal transplant. These receptors all come from a human donor who received an intestinal transplant. Each CDR3 is given with its conserved first and last residue. D genes are given only for firm matches. Clone size is given for some rows only: seen once, a few or many times, or a class if the clone is expanded.

D gene: .; V gene: TRBV11-3; J gene: TRBJ1-1; clone size: .; CDR3 protein: CASSGSPGNTEAFF; CDR3 DNA: TGTGCCAGCAGCGGAAGTCCGGGGAACACTGAAGCTTTCTTT
D gene: .; V gene: TRBV6-1; J gene: TRBJ2-7; clone size: .; CDR3 protein: CASSPRVVREQYF; CDR3 DNA: TGTGCCAGCAGTCCACGTGTGGTTCGCGAGCAGTACTTC
D gene: .; V gene: TRBV12-5; J gene: TRBJ2-3; clone size: .; CDR3 protein: CASAKTGSTDTQYF; CDR3 DNA: TGTGCTAGTGCCAAGACAGGCAGCACAGATACGCAGTATTTT
D gene: .; V gene: TRBV6-1; J gene: TRBJ1-2; clone size: .; CDR3 protein: CASSDYGHLDYGYTF; CDR3 DNA: TGTGCCAGCAGCGACTACGGACATCTGGACTATGGCTACACCTTC
D gene: .; V gene: TRBV28; J gene: TRBJ1-5; clone size: .; CDR3 protein: CASGSDQTLHSNQPQHF; CDR3 DNA: TGTGCCAGCGGCTCAGATCAGACACTACATAGCAATCAGCCCCAGCATTTT
D gene: TRBD1; V gene: TRBV28; J gene: TRBJ2-7; clone size: .; CDR3 protein: CASSPGQGTYEQYF; CDR3 DNA: TGTGCCAGCAGTCCCGGACAGGGCACCTACGAGCAGTACTTC
D gene: .; V gene: TRBV5-4; J gene: TRBJ2-1; clone size: .; CDR3 protein: CASSSSSQWVAANEQFF; CDR3 DNA: TGTGCCAGCAGCTCTTCTAGTCAGTGGGTAGCGGCCAATGAGCAGTTCTTC
D gene: TRBD1; V gene: TRBV11-2; J gene: TRBJ2-5; clone size: once; CDR3 protein: CASSLWDRAETQYF; CDR3 DNA: TGTGCCAGCAGCTTATGGGACAGGGCGGAGACCCAGTACTTC
D gene: .; V gene: TRBV5-1; J gene: TRBJ2-4; clone size: .; CDR3 protein: CASSLGLRGAGAKNIQYF; CDR3 DNA: TGCGCCAGCAGCTTGGGATTAAGGGGTGCGGGAGCCAAAAACATTCAGTACTTC
D gene: TRBD2; V gene: TRBV7-7; J gene: TRBJ2-2; clone size: .; CDR3 protein: CAILKGLAGVWGELFF; CDR3 DNA: TGTGCAATCCTGAAAGGACTAGCGGGAGTTTGGGGGGAGCTGTTTTTT
D gene: .; V gene: TRBV6-5; J gene: TRBJ1-4; clone size: .; CDR3 protein: CASRTTQGHGAELFF; CDR3 DNA: TGTGCCAGCAGGACTACCCAGGGCCACGGAGCGGAACTGTTTTTT